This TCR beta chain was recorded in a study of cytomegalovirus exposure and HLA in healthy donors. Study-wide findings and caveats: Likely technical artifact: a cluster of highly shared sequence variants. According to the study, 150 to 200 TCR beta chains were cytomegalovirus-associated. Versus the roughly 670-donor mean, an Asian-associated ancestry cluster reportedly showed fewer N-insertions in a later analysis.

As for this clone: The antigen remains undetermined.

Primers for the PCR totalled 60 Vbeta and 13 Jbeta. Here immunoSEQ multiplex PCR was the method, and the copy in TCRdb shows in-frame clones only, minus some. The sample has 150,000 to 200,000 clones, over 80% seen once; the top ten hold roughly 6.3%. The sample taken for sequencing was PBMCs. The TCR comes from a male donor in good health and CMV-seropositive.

CDR3 region: CASSSRTGFEQYF. The CDR3 nucleotides read TGTGCCAGCAGTTCCCGAACAGGGTTCGAGCAGTACTTC. The J gene is TRBJ2-7, the V gene TRBV27; maybe TRBD1 (6 bases). V was trimmed by 4 bases and J by 6 bases, leaving 13 bases between them. The germline V gene encodes CDR1 MNHEY and CDR2 SMNVEV (reference sequence). The CDR3 runs to 13 residues.